Below are 18 T cell receptor beta chains sequenced from a single sample in a study of early T cells in non-severe SARS-CoV-2 infection. TCRdb called the 5' RACE reads again in MiXCR, with one record for every CDR3 protein. The data show 50,000 to 60,000 distinct CDR3 sequences, approximately 6.3% seen once. Sequenced material: whole blood, taken at baseline. These receptors were taken from an adult who was a healthcare worker with PCR-confirmed SARS-CoV-2 infection or an uninfected control (not recorded which).

This clonotype is termed medium-sized. The chain carries TRBV7-9 and TRBJ2-7; 7 bases are a match to TRBD1. This CDR3 comprises 17 residues. The V segment lost 5 bases and the J segment 2 bases; nucleotides outside the gene matches: 15. In germline, CDR1 is SEHNR, CDR2 FQNEAQ (reference sequence). CDR3 DNA: TGTGCCAGCAGCACAGAACATATGGGACAGCGTCCCTACGAGCAGTACTTC. It yields the protein CASSTEHMGQRPYEQYF.

This clonotype was recorded many times. The chain joins TRBV10-3 to TRBJ1-2, with D possibly TRBD1 on 5 matching bases. CDR3 size: 12 residues. The germline CDR1 and CDR2 sequences are ENHRY and SYGVKD. With 10 bases removed from V and 1 base from J, the gap between germline ends came to 10 bases. CDR3 protein: CATGAFNYGYTF. CDR3 nucleotides: TGTGCCACCGGGGCGTTTAACTATGGCTACACCTTC.

As regards this clonotype: No conserved phenylalanine or tryptophan is present at the end of the CDR3, so a read error is the likely explanation. V gene TRBV30 combines with J gene TRBJ2-3; D remains ambiguous. Germline values: CDR1 GTSNPN, CDR2 SVGIG (reference sequence). The ends were cut back, 3 bases at V and 1 base at J, with 5 bases in the middle. This CDR3 has 12 residues. Here the CDR3 DNA reads TGTGCCTGGAGGTCAGGCACAGATACGCAGTATATT. The encoded protein is CAWRSGTDTQYI.

This clonotype was seen ten or more times. This chain links TRBV10-3 with TRBJ1-3; D is unclear. Trimming left V 6 bases short and J 0 bases short, with 12 bases between. CDR3 length: 15 residues. Germline-derived CDR1 and CDR2 are ENHRY and SYGVKD. As DNA, the CDR3 is TGTGCCATCAGGGGAGGACTGAGCTCTGGAAACACCATATATTTT. This sequence encodes CAIRGGLSSGNTIYF.

This clonotype was recorded at least ten times. CDR3 sequence: CASSLDANYGYTF. CDR3 sequence (DNA): TGTGCCAGCAGCCTAGATGCTAACTATGGCTACACCTTC. This chain links TRBV3-1 with TRBJ1-2; no clear D. Looked up from germline, CDR1 is LGHDT and CDR2 is YNNKEL (reference sequence). The V gene lost 4 bases and the J gene lost 0 bases, with 6 bases spanning the gap. The length of the CDR3 is 13 residues.

The sample holds many counts of this clonotype. The V call is TRBV7-2, the J call TRBJ2-7; possibly TRBD1 for D (6 bases). V was trimmed by 3 bases and J by 3 bases, leaving 12 bases between them. This CDR3 is built from 14 residues. Germline-derived CDR1 and CDR2 are SGHTA and FQGNSA. CDR3 DNA: TGTGCCAGCAGCTTTGGACAGCGGCGCTACGAGCAGTACTTC. Translating it yields CASSFGQRRYEQYF.

The sample holds many counts of this clonotype. J is TRBJ2-3 and V is TRBV2, with no clear D. Trimming took 6 bases from V and 2 from J, leaving 21 bases between them. The CDR3 consists of 17 residues. Germline V lookup: CDR1 SNHLY, CDR2 FYNNEI. The DNA for the CDR3 is TGTGCCAGCAGGGCTCGCGATGCATTTTCTACCACAGATACGCAGTATTTT. Translation gives CASRARDAFSTTDTQYF.

This clonotype has only a few counts. The chain couples TRBV20-1 to TRBJ2-3; D unresolved. Trimming pared 4 bases from V and 3 bases from J, leaving 17 bases between. The germline gives CDR1 DFQATT, CDR2 SNEGSKA (reference sequence). The CDR3 is made up of 15 amino acids. DNA for the CDR3: TGCAGTGCTACGAGTCCCACCGGTCGAACAGATACGCAGTATTTT. It codes for CSATSPTGRTDTQYF.

Many counts were recorded for this clonotype. The rearrangement links TRBV2 to TRBJ2-1; D ambiguous. Germline CDR1 SNHLY, CDR2 FYNNEI. V gave up 7 bases and J gave up 5 bases, with 12 bases separating them. This CDR3 has 13 residues. CDR3 region: CASTLRWNNEQFF. CDR3 bases: TGTGCCAGCACCTTGAGGTGGAACAATGAGCAGTTCTTC.

The rearrangement uses TRBV27 and TRBJ1-1, with TRBD1 as a possible D gene (6 bases). CDR1 and CDR2 (germline): MNHEY, SMNVEV (reference sequence). Trimming left V 3 bases short and J 8 bases short, with 13 bases between. CDR3 size: 13 residues. Here the CDR3 reads CASSLGGEEEAFF. CDR3 sequence (DNA): TGTGCCAGCAGTTTGGGGGGCGAGGAGGAAGCTTTCTTT.

This clonotype was found many times. This chain uses TRBV18 with TRBJ2-3, with D perhaps assigned TRBD1 or TRBD2 (6 bases each). The CDR3 consists of 15 residues. The ends were cut back, 3 bases at V and 1 base at J, with 11 bases in the middle. Germline CDR1 is KGHSH and CDR2 is LQKENI. CDR3 amino acids: CASSPPGARTDTQYF. As DNA, the CDR3 is TGTGCCAGCTCACCGCCGGGGGCCCGCACAGATACGCAGTATTTT. Combining the CDR3 with reference TRBV18 and TRBJ2-3 gives the whole variable domain NAGVMQNPRHLVRRRGQEARLRCSPMKGHSHVYWYRQLPEEGLKFMVYLQKENIIDESGMPKERFSAEFPKEGPSILRIQQVVRGDSAAYFCASSPPGARTDTQYFGPGTRLTVL.

This clonotype was seen ten or more times. The rearrangement uses TRBV5-4 and TRBJ2-3, with 12 bases aligning to TRBD2. V gave up 1 base and J gave up 2 bases; unmatched junction bases: 11. This CDR3 contains 19 residues. CDR1 and CDR2 (germline): SGHNT, YYREEE (reference sequence). CDR3: CASSLIVLAGGLVTDTQYF. CDR3 nucleotides: TGTGCCAGCAGCTTGATTGTACTAGCGGGGGGTCTAGTCACAGATACGCAGTATTTT.

This clonotype appeared a few times. J is TRBJ2-7 and V is TRBV12-3 or TRBV12-4, with 11 bases aligning to TRBD1. Losses at the gene ends were 6 bases for V and 0 bases for J; bases not matched to a gene: 7. This CDR3 has 16 residues. The CDR3 nucleotides are TGTGCCAGCAGCCTGGGGACAGGGGGGGACTCCTACGAGCAGTACTTC. Encoded protein: CASSLGTGGDSYEQYF.

Ten or more counts support this clonotype. The chain recombines TRBV13 with TRBJ1-1; 10 nucleotides align to TRBD1. This CDR3 comprises 17 residues. Germline-derived CDR1 and CDR2 are PRHDT and FYEKMQ (reference sequence). V lost 4 bases and J lost 4; bases outside the gene matches: 12. The CDR3 sequence is CASSSSGTGVDGTEAFF. The CDR3 nucleotides are TGTGCCAGCAGCTCCTCCGGGACAGGGGTTGACGGCACTGAAGCTTTCTTT.

The V call is TRBV11-1, the J call TRBJ2-3; perhaps TRBD2 as D (5 bases). The CDR3 spans 14 residues. V lost 7 bases, J lost 2 bases, and 13 bases lay in between. Germline V gene data show CDR1 as SGHAT and CDR2 as FQDESV (reference sequence). The CDR3 DNA is TGTGCCAGCACCAAACTAGACTCCACAGATACGCAGTATTTT. Its translation: CASTKLDSTDTQYF.

This clonotype was detected many times. The chain carries TRBV15 and TRBJ1-6; possible D gene TRBD1, 5 bases. Trimming removed 5 bases from V and 6 bases from J, with 14 bases in between. Germline CDR1 and CDR2: LNHNV and YYDKDF (reference sequence). This CDR3 spans 15 amino acids. The DNA for the CDR3 is TGTGCCACCAGCTGGGACCCGGGGGTTAATTCACCCCTCCACTTT. Translation: CATSWDPGVNSPLHF.

This clonotype came up a few times. V gene TRBV7-8 combines with J gene TRBJ1-6; no firm D call. With 5 bases removed from V and 4 bases from J, the gap between germline ends came to 12 bases. Looked up from germline, CDR1 is SGHVS and CDR2 is FQNEAQ. The CDR3 has 15 amino acids. The CDR3 protein is CASSDDNSYNSPLHF. CDR3 DNA sequence: TGTGCCAGCAGCGATGATAATTCTTATAATTCACCCCTCCACTTT. The full variable domain, in which reference TRBV7-8 and TRBJ1-6 provide the parts outside the CDR3, is GAGVSQSPRYKVAKRGQDVALRCDPISGHVSLFWYQQALGQGPEFLTYFQNEAQLDKSGLPSDRFFAERPEGSVSTLKIQRTQQEDSAVYLCASSDDNSYNSPLHFGNGTRLTVT.

This clonotype occurred many times. The J gene is TRBJ1-3, the V gene TRBV5-6, with 7 nucleotides matching TRBD1. Per germline, CDR1 SGHDT and CDR2 YYEEEE. V shed 5 bases and J 4 bases; nucleotides not matched to a gene: 12. The CDR3 sequence is 16 residues long. The CDR3 sequence: CASSRDRISGGNTIYF. The CDR3 coding sequence is TGTGCCAGCAGTCGGGACAGAATATCTGGCGGAAACACCATATATTTT.